This T cell receptor beta chain was observed in a study of blood T cell repertoires in COVID-19. For the study at large: The cDNA or gDNA used as material had been derived from T cells, B-cell-depleted T cells, or PBMCs.

Profiled with immunoSEQ multiplex PCR; TCRdb holds only in-frame clones, not every one. Among about 130,000 clones, 84% were seen once, and the ten largest hold about 1.3%. The TCR was taken from a man aged 55 to 70 with acute or convalescent COVID-19. Sequenced material: peripheral blood.

CDR3 sequence: CASSLGLASHEQYF. The CDR3 bases are TGTGCCAGCAGCTTAGGTCTAGCTTCCCACGAGCAGTACTTC. The V call is TRBV11-2, the J call TRBJ2-7; D may be TRBD2 (5 bases). This CDR3 contains 14 residues. Germline V lookup: CDR1 SGHAT, CDR2 FQNNGV. V shed 1 base and J shed 5 bases, with 12 bases lying between them.